This T cell receptor (beta chain) is drawn from a study of blood T cell repertoires in COVID-19. J was trimmed by 10 bases and V by 4 bases; bases with no gene match: 9. The CDR3 is 14 amino acids. CDR1 is KGHSH and CDR2 is LQKENI in the germline V gene. The method was immunoSEQ multiplex PCR; TCRdb's version includes in-frame clones alone and lacks a portion of them. Of roughly 87,000 clones listed, approximately 83% are singletons. The TCR sequence derives from a woman between 70 and 85 years old with acute or convalescent COVID-19. The gene calls are TRBV18 and TRBJ2-7; TRBD1 aligns across 11 bases. The sample was peripheral blood. DNA for the CDR3: TGTGCCAGCTCACGGACAGGGGGCGCCCCGAGTCAGTACTTC. Translation gives CASSRTGGAPSQYF.